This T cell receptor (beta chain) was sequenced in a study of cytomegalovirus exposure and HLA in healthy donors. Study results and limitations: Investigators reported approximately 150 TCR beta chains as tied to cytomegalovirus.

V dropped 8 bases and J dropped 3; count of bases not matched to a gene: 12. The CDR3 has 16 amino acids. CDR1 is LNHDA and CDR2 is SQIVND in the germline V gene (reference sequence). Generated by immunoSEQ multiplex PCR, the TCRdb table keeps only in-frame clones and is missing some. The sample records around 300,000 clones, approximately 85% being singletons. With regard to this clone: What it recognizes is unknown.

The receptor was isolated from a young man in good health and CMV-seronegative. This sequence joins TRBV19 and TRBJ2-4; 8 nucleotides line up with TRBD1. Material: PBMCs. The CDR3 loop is CASLGPLDRVKNIQYF. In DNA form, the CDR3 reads TGTGCCAGTCTTGGACCACTGGACAGGGTCAAAAACATTCAGTACTTC.